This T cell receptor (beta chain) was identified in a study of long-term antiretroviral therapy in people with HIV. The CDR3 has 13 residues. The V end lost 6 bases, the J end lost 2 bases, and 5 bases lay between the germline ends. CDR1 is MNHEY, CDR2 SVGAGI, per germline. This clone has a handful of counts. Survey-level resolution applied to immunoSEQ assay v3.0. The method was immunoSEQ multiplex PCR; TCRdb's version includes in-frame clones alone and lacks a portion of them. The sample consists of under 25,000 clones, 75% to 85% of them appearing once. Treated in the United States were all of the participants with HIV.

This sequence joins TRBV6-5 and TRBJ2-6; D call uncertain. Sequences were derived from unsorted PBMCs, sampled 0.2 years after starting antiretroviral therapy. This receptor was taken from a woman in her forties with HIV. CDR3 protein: CASRSTGANVLTF. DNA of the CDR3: TGTGCCAGCAGGTCAACTGGGGCCAACGTCCTGACTTTC.